This T cell receptor beta chain was obtained from a study of shared clonotypes between healthy human individuals. Overall study: Each donor had three CD4 naive, three CD4 memory, two CD8 naive and one CD8 memory plate. Study outcomes and limitations: Researchers found naive subsets generally carried larger estimated richness than memory subsets.

The CDR3 consists of 16 residues. Germline V gene data show CDR1 as SGHTA and CDR2 as FQGNSA. J gave up 1 base and V 3 bases, and 7 bases lay outside the gene matches. Comment on this clone: What it recognizes is unknown.

Terminally differentiated effector memory CD45RA+ cells were left out of the naive CD8 fraction, which was CD45RO-negative and positively selected for CCR7. Authors' analysis steps: ImmunoSEQ gave junction-only sequences without quality scores, so filtering differed. Produced via immunoSEQ multiplex PCR; TCRdb's table is partial and in-frame only. V, J and clone size are taken as reported in that table, and D and trimming were inferred from the DNA itself. The table shows fewer than 800,000 clones, with about 91% occurring only once. The receptor comes from a man aged 30 to 45 in good health. Sequencing was done on a sample of naive CD8+ T cells sorted from blood. V gene TRBV7-2 combines with J gene TRBJ1-1; 8 bases align to TRBD1. The CDR3 reads CASSFPTGGGNTEAFF. The CDR3 DNA is TGTGCCAGCAGCTTTCCAACAGGGGGAGGGAACACTGAAGCTTTCTTT.